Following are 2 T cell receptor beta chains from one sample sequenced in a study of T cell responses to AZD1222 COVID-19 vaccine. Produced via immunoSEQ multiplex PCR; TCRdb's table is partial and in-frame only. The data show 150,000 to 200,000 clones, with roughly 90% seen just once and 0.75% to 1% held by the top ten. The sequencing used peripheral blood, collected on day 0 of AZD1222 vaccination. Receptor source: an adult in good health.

The CDR3 is CASSLTPTGSETQYF. The CDR3 nucleotides read TGTGCCAGCAGTTTAACGCCGACGGGTAGCGAGACCCAGTACTTC. J is TRBJ2-5 and V is TRBV27; D unclear. Looked up from germline, CDR1 is MNHEY and CDR2 is SMNVEV (reference sequence). The CDR3 sequence is 15 residues long. V was shortened by 2 bases and J by 5 bases, with 15 bases between the two germline ends.

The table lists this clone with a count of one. The CDR3 here is CASSLFGQPTDTQYF. The DNA for the CDR3 is TGTGCCAGCAGTTTATTCGGACAGCCCACAGATACGCAGTATTTT. J is TRBJ2-3 and V is TRBV27, with a weak D call TRBD1 (6 bases). Germline V lookup: CDR1 MNHEY, CDR2 SMNVEV (reference sequence). V lost 1 base and J lost 2, with 10 bases in between. CDR3 length: 15 residues.